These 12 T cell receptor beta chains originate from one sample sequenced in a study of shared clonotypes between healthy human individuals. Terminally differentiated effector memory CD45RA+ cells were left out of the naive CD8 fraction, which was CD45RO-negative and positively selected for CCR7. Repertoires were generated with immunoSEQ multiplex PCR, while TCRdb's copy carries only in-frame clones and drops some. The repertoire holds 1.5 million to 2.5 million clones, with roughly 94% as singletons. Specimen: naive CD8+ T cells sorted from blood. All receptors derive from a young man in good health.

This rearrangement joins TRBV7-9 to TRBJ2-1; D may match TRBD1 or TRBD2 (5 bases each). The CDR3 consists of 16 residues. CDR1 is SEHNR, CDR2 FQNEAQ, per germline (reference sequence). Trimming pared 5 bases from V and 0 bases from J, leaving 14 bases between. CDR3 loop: CASSPPVGTSYNEQFF. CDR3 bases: TGTGCCAGCAGCCCACCAGTTGGGACCTCCTACAATGAGCAGTTCTTC.

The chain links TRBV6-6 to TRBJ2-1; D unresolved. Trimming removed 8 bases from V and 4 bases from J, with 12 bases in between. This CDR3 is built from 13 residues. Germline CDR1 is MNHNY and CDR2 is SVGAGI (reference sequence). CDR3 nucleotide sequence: TGTGCCAGCTCCTACACGGGTTACAATGAGCAGTTCTTC. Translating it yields CASSYTGYNEQFF.

The CDR3: CASSPESPSPTARYNEQFF. CDR3 sequence (DNA): TGTGCCAGCAGCCCGGAGTCCCCCAGCCCGACGGCGAGATACAATGAGCAGTTCTTC. V and J are TRBV7-8 and TRBJ2-1, with unresolved D. Germline CDR1 SGHVS, CDR2 FQNEAQ. This CDR3 has 19 residues. Deletions cut 5 bases from V and 4 bases from J, with 27 bases between. Full variable domain (rest looked up from reference TRBV7-8 and TRBJ2-1): GAGVSQSPRYKVAKRGQDVALRCDPISGHVSLFWYQQALGQGPEFLTYFQNEAQLDKSGLPSDRFFAERPEGSVSTLKIQRTQQEDSAVYLCASSPESPSPTARYNEQFFGPGTRLTVL.

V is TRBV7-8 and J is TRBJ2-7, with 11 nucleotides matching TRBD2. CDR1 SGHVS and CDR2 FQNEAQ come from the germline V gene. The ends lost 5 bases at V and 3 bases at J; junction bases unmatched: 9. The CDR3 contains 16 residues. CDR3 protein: CASSRGLAGQYYEQYF. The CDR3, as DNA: TGTGCCAGCAGCAGAGGACTAGCGGGCCAATACTACGAGCAGTACTTC. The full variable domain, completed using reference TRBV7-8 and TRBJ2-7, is GAGVSQSPRYKVAKRGQDVALRCDPISGHVSLFWYQQALGQGPEFLTYFQNEAQLDKSGLPSDRFFAERPEGSVSTLKIQRTQQEDSAVYLCASSRGLAGQYYEQYFGPGTRLTVT.

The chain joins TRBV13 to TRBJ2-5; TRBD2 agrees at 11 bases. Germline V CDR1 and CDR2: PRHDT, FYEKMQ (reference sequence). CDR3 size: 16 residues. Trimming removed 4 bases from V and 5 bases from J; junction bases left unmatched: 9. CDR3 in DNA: TGTGCCAGCAGCTCGGTTAGCGGGAGGGCCGTTGAGACCCAGTACTTC. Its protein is CASSSVSGRAVETQYF.

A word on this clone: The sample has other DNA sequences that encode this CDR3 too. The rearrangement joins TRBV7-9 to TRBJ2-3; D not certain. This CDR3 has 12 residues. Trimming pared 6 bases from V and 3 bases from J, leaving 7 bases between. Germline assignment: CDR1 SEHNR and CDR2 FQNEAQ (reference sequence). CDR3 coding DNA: TGTGCCAGCAGTTTCAATACAGATACGCAGTATTTT. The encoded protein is CASSFNTDTQYF.

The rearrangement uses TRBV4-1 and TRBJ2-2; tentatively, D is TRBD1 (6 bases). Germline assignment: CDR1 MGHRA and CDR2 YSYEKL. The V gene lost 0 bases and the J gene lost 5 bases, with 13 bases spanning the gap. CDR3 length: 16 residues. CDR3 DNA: TGCGCCAGCAGCCAAGATGTACAGGGATCAACCGGGGAGCTGTTTTTT. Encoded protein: CASSQDVQGSTGELFF.

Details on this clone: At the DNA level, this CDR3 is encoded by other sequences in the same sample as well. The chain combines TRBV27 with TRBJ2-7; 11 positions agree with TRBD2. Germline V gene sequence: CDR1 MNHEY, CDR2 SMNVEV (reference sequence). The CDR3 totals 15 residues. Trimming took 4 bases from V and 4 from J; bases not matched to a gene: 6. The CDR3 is CASSYTSGRLYEQYF. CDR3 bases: TGTGCCAGCAGTTACACTAGCGGGAGATTGTACGAGCAGTACTTC.

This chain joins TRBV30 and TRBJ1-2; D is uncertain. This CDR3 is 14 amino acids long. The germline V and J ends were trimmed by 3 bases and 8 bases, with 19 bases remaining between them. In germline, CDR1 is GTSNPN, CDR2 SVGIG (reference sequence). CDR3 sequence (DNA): TGTGCCTGGAGGCCCAGGAGGGAGGGAAGAGGCTACACCTTC. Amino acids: CAWRPRREGRGYTF.

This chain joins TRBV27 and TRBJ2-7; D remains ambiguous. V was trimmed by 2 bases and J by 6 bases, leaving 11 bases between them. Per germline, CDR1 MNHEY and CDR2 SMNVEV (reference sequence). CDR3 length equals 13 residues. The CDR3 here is CASSLGVSVEQYF. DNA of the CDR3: TGTGCCAGCAGTTTAGGCGTTTCGGTCGAGCAGTACTTC.

The CDR3 DNA reads as TGCGCCAGCAGCCAACCGCTGACTAGCGCAACCTACCAAGAGACCCAGTACTTC. It codes for CASSQPLTSATYQETQYF. The J gene is TRBJ2-5, the V gene TRBV4-1; 8 bases line up with TRBD2. Germline assignment: CDR1 MGHRA and CDR2 YSYEKL. V gave up 2 bases and J gave up 0 bases; unmatched junction bases: 11. The CDR3 length is 18 residues.

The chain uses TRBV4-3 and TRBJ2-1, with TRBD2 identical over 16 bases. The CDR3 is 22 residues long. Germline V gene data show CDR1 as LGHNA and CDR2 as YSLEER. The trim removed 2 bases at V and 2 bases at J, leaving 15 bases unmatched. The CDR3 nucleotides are TGCGCCAGCAGCCAAATACCGCCGGGACTAGCGGGAGGGCCGGTTGCCTACAATGAGCAGTTCTTC. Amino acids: CASSQIPPGLAGGPVAYNEQFF.